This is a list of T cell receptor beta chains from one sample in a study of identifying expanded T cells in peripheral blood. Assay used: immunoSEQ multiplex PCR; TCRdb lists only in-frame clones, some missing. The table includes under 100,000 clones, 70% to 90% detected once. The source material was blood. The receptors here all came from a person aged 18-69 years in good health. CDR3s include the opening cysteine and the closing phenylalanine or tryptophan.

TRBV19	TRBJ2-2	CASSRQGSGGELFF
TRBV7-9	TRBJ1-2	CASSLSYGTANTMGYTF
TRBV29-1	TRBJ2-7	CSVGGQSYEQYF
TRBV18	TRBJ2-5	CASSPQGRLETQYF
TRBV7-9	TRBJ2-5	CASSPVDSEETQYF
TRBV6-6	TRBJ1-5	CASSYDSSYSNQPQHF
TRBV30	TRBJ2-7	CAWDRGTYEQYF
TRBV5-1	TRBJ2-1	CASSLDWGRALSYNEQFF
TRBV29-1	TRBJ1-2	CSVPRATRGTYGYTF
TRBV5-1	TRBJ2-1	CASSGTSVNEQFF
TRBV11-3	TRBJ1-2	CASSLRGAVAF
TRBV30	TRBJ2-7	CAWSIGGVYEQYF
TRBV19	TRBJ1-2	CASSTGSTYGYTF
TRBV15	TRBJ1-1	CATGENTEAFF
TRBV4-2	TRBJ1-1	CASSQRMGEGTEAFF
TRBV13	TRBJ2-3	CASTGLADTDTQYF
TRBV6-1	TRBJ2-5	CAGLRGYGETQYF
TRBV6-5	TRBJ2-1	CASSIAGGSGEQFF
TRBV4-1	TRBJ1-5	CASSQDRGKGNQPQHF
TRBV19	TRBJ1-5	CASSMGGQGWGQPQHF
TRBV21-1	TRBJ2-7	CASSETSSGRPYEQYF
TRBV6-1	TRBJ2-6	CASILTGANVLTF
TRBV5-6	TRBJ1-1	CASSTLQGWDTEAFF
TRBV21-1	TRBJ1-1	CASSKSGRGCTEAFF
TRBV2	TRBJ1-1	CASSVLQGDAFF
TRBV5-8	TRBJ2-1	CASSLGSYGSLFNEQFF
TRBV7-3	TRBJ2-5	CASSLPQETQYF
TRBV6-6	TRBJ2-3	CASSYGSTDTQYF
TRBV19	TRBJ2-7	CASRWAQGPYEQYF
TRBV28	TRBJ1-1	CASSFWGRGRGTEAFF
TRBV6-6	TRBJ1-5	CASSPGEGYQPQHF
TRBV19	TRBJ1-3	CASSSISGNTIYF
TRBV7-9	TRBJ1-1	CASSKRELLMNTEAFF
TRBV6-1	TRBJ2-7	CASSAVPGQHYEQYF
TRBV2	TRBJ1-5	CASNPDNINQPQHF
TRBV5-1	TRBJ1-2	CASSQTGGWGYTF
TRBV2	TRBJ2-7	CASSEANGRVQYF
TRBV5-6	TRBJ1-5	CASSRGQNQPQHF
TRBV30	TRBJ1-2	CAWSGGTWGYTF
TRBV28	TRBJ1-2	CASSIPDNGPVGGYTF
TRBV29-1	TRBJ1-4	CSAVAANEKLFF
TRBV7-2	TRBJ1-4	CASSLALARASSNEKLFF
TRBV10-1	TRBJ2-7	CASSVRGSSYEQYF
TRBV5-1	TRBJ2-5	CASSWGQPQETQYF
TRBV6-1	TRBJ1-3	CASSDGASGNTIYF
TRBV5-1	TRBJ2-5	CASSLGSGEETQYF
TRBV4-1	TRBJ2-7	CASSPETGRFYEQYF
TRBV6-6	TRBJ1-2	CASSYPGQGVYGYTF
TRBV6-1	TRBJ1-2	CASKAGSGYGYTF
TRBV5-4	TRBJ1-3	CASSLVGTGGNTIYF
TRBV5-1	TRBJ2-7	CASSLGGLAGGEQYF
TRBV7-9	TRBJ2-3	CASSLGDYITDTQYF